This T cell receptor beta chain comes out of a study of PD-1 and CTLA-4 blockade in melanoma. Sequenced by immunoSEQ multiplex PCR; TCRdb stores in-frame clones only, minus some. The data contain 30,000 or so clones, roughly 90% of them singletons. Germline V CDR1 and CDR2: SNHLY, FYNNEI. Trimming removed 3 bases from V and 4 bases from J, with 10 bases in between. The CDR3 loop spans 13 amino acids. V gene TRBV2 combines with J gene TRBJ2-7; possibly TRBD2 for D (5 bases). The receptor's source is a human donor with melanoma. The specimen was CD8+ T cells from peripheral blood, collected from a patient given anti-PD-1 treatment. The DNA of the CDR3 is TGTGCCAGCAGTGAGGAGGCAGCATACGAGCAGTACTTC. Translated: CASSEEAAYEQYF.